The 31 T cell receptor beta chains in this list originate from one sample, sequenced in a study of response to subunit inactivated influenza vaccine. TCRdb ran MiXCR on the RT-PCR reads and lists one entry per CDR3 protein. The repertoire holds 650,000 to 850,000 distinct CDR3 sequences, with around 14% as singletons. Sequences were derived from PBMCs from blood, sampled 14 to 15 days before vaccination. All receptors derive from a man aged 50-59 years who received an inactivated influenza vaccine.

This rearrangement joins TRBV7-9 to TRBJ2-1; 13 nucleotides agree with TRBD2. The CDR3 covers 13 residues. CDR1 SEHNR and CDR2 FQNEAQ come from the germline V gene (reference sequence). After removal of 5 bases from V and 13 bases from J, the junction contained 5 bases not matched to a gene. The CDR3 nucleotides read TGTGCCAGCAGCGGACTAGCGGGAGAAGGCCAGTTCTTC. Protein product: CASSGLAGEGQFF.

This clonotype occurred a few times. The rearrangement joins TRBV12-5 to TRBJ1-2; 9 bases align to TRBD1. This CDR3 contains 17 residues. V trimming: 2 bases; J trimming: 6 bases; junction bases outside the gene matches: 13. Germline V gives CDR1 LGHNT, CDR2 FRNRAP. The CDR3 is CASGLSLGQGKMNGYTF. CDR3 DNA: TGTGCTAGTGGTTTGTCCCTCGGACAGGGGAAGATGAATGGCTACACCTTC. The whole variable domain, filled in from reference TRBV12-5 and TRBJ1-2, reads DARVTQTPRHKVTEMGQEVTMRCQPILGHNTVFWYRQTMMQGLELLAYFRNRAPLDDSGMPKDRFSAEMPDATLATLKIQPSEPRDSAVYFCASGLSLGQGKMNGYTFGSGTRLTVV.

The table lists this clonotype with a few counts. This chain links TRBV12-3 or TRBV12-4 with TRBJ2-2; TRBD1 matches 8 bases. J gave up 4 bases and V 5 bases, and 9 bases lay outside the gene matches. The length of the CDR3 is 16 residues. The CDR3 sequence: CASSPRTGSSTGELFF. CDR3 DNA: TGTGCCAGCAGTCCAAGGACAGGGTCAAGCACCGGGGAGCTGTTTTTT.

The chain's CDR3 is CASSQGGAYDGYTF. As DNA, the CDR3 is TGTGCCAGCAGCCAAGGGGGGGCGTATGATGGCTACACCTTC. The chain carries TRBV4-2 and TRBJ1-2; a weak D match, TRBD1 (6 bases). V dropped 1 base and J dropped 6 bases, with 12 bases sitting between them. CDR1 is LGHNA and CDR2 is YNFKEQ in the germline V gene. The CDR3 spans 14 residues.

The sample holds a few counts of this clonotype. This chain joins TRBV12-3 or TRBV12-4 and TRBJ2-7, with 7 nucleotides matching TRBD1. CDR3 length: 14 residues. The V segment lost 6 bases and the J segment 0 bases; nucleotides outside the gene matches: 5. The CDR3 here is CASSRDSVSYEQYF. The CDR3 region has the DNA TGTGCCAGCAGCAGGGACAGCGTCTCCTACGAGCAGTACTTC.

V is TRBV3-1 and J is TRBJ2-1; 8 bases line up with TRBD1. Looked up from germline, CDR1 is LGHDT and CDR2 is YNNKEL (reference sequence). After removal of 4 bases from V and 8 bases from J, the junction contained 7 bases not matched to a gene. This CDR3 contains 14 residues. The CDR3 is CASSLLGTGDEQFF. DNA of the CDR3: TGTGCCAGCAGCCTGCTCGGGACAGGAGATGAGCAGTTCTTC.

This clonotype was seen more than once but under ten times. The rearrangement links TRBV20-1 to TRBJ1-1; D is ambiguous. Per the germline V gene, CDR1 is DFQATT and CDR2 is SNEGSKA (reference sequence). The germline V and J ends were trimmed by 0 bases and 1 base, with 9 bases remaining between them. The CDR3 length is 14 residues. CDR3 amino acids: CSAREGDWNTEAFF. CDR3 DNA sequence: TGCAGTGCTAGAGAGGGAGACTGGAACACTGAAGCTTTCTTT.

The sample holds many counts of this clonotype. V and J are TRBV15 and TRBJ2-2; D is undetermined. Germline values: CDR1 LNHNV, CDR2 YYDKDF (reference sequence). The CDR3 length is 11 residues. Trimming left V 5 bases short and J 7 bases short, with 5 bases between. The CDR3 loop reads CATSSLGELFF. The CDR3 DNA sequence: TGTGCCACCAGCTCGCTCGGGGAGCTGTTTTTT. The full variable domain, rest sourced from reference TRBV15 and TRBJ2-2, is DAMVIQNPRYQVTQFGKPVTLSCSQTLNHNVMYWYQQKSSQAPKLLFHYYDKDFNNEADTPDNFQSRRPNTSFCFLDIRSPGLGDTAMYLCATSSLGELFFGEGSRLTVL.

The CDR3 nucleotides read TGTGCCATCAGTGAGCCGGGACTAGTTACAGATACGCAGTATTTT. Its protein is CAISEPGLVTDTQYF. This chain joins TRBV10-3 and TRBJ2-3; TRBD2 agrees at 8 bases. The length of the CDR3 is 15 residues. Germline values: CDR1 ENHRY, CDR2 SYGVKD. V lost 2 bases, J lost 3 bases, and 4 bases stayed unmatched.

This clonotype was seen a few times. The V gene is TRBV7-2, the J gene TRBJ2-2; 9 bases map to TRBD1. This CDR3 is built from 15 residues. Germline CDR1 SGHTA, CDR2 FQGNSA. Germline trimming cut 0 bases from V and 6 bases from J; bases unmatched to any gene: 2. Written as DNA, the CDR3 is TGTGCCAGCAGCTTAGCGGGGACAGGGTCCGGGGAGCTGTTTTTT. This sequence encodes CASSLAGTGSGELFF. Using reference TRBV7-2 and TRBJ2-2 for the parts outside the CDR3, the full variable domain is GAGVSQSPSNKVTEKGKDVELRCDPISGHTALYWYRQSLGQGLEFLIYFQGNSAPDKSGLPSDRFSAERTGGSVSTLTIQRTQQEDSAVYLCASSLAGTGSGELFFGEGSRLTVL.

This clonotype was detected a few times. The rearrangement links TRBV29-1 to TRBJ1-6, with no clear D. CDR1 is SQVTM and CDR2 is ANQGSEA in the germline V gene. V dropped 4 bases and J dropped 6 bases, with 10 bases sitting between them. The CDR3 sequence is 13 residues long. As DNA, the CDR3 is TGCAGCGTTGGGCAGGATTTTAATTCACCCCTCCACTTT. Translation gives CSVGQDFNSPLHF. The variable domain in full, with the rest retrieved from reference TRBV29-1 and TRBJ1-6, is SAVISQKPSRDICQRGTSLTIQCQVDSQVTMMFWYRQQPGQSLTLIATANQGSEATYESGFVIDKFPISRPNLTFSTLTVSNMSPEDSSIYLCSVGQDFNSPLHFGNGTRLTVT.

The J gene is TRBJ2-3, the V gene TRBV9; the match to TRBD2 covers 10 bases. CDR1 and CDR2 (germline): SGDLS, YYNGEE. The CDR3 is 15 amino acids. Unmatched junction bases numbered 10, after V lost 3 bases and J lost 9 bases. CDR3 in DNA: TGTGCCAGCAGCGCAGGTGCGGGACTAGCGAACACGCAGTATTTT. Its protein product is CASSAGAGLANTQYF.

This chain uses TRBV2 with TRBJ2-7; 12 positions match TRBD1. This CDR3 comprises 18 residues. Germline V gives CDR1 SNHLY, CDR2 FYNNEI. Trimming at V came to 11 bases and at J to 7 bases, leaving 24 bases not matched to a gene. DNA for the CDR3: TGTGCCTTCTGTCTCTCGGTTGTATGGGACAGGGGGCAGGGAGAGCAGTACTTC. The encoded protein is CAFCLSVVWDRGQGEQYF.

This clonotype was seen at least ten times. For the CDR3, the DNA is TGTGCCAGCAGTTTACGGGGGCAGAACACCGGGGAGCTGTTTTTT. It encodes CASSLRGQNTGELFF. The J gene is TRBJ2-2, the V gene TRBV28, with D perhaps assigned TRBD1 or TRBD2 (6 bases each). V gave up 2 bases and J gave up 1 base, with 8 bases separating them. Looked up from germline, CDR1 is MDHEN and CDR2 is SYDVKM. The CDR3 contains 15 residues.

This clonotype was observed a handful of times. In DNA form, the CDR3 reads TGTGCCAGCAGCCCCGGTTCGCTCACTGAAGCTTTCTTT. Translating gives CASSPGSLTEAFF. This chain joins TRBV12-3 or TRBV12-4 and TRBJ1-1, with D hard to call. V was pared by 6 bases and J by 4 bases, with 12 bases between. The CDR3 spans 13 residues.

This chain links TRBV28 with TRBJ2-2, with a tentative D call TRBD2 (6 bases). This CDR3 has 21 residues. The germline V gene encodes CDR1 MDHEN and CDR2 SYDVKM. V lost 1 base, J lost 2 bases, and 26 bases lay in between. The DNA of the CDR3 is TGTGCCAGCAGTTTATTGGCAAGATGGAGGGGTTTTGGAGAAAACACCGGGGAGCTGTTTTTT. Its translation: CASSLLARWRGFGENTGELFF.

This clonotype occurred many times. In this CDR3 the conserved last residue, phenylalanine or tryptophan, is missing, so a read error is likely. Because the CDR3's place on the DNA is in doubt, the DNA is left out and the CDR3 is given as listed by TCRdb. V is TRBV7-2 and J is TRBJ2-7; no DNA check was done on the table's D call, TRBD1. Germline CDR1 and CDR2: SGHTA and FQGNSA. The CDR3 extends over 13 residues, inclusive of both ends. CDR3 amino acids: CASSLVGSPQLSL.

This clonotype was seen a few times. The chain couples TRBV6-2 or TRBV6-3 to TRBJ2-5; D remains unclear. The V gene's germline CDR1 is MNHEY and CDR2 SVGEGT. V was trimmed by 6 bases and J by 2 bases, leaving 10 bases between them. The CDR3 consists of 13 residues. The CDR3 sequence: CASRLLLQETQYF. The CDR3 bases are TGTGCCAGCAGGCTCCTGTTACAAGAGACCCAGTACTTC.

This clonotype was seen repeatedly, ten times or more. This chain joins TRBV9 and TRBJ2-5, with TRBD2 identical over 13 bases. The CDR3 is 16 amino acids. Germline trimming cut 4 bases from V and 1 base from J; bases unmatched to any gene: 4. CDR1 and CDR2 (germline): SGDLS, YYNGEE. Here the CDR3 DNA reads TGTGCCAGCAGCTGGGGGACTAGCGGGATCCAAGAGACCCAGTACTTC. This sequence encodes CASSWGTSGIQETQYF.

The table lists this clonotype with many counts. The rearrangement links TRBV15 to TRBJ2-2; 9 nucleotides agree with TRBD1. The CDR3 contains 16 residues. Germline trimming cut 3 bases from V and 2 bases from J; bases unmatched to any gene: 4. CDR1 is LNHNV, CDR2 YYDKDF, per germline (reference sequence). The CDR3 coding sequence is TGTGCCACCAGCAGGGGGACAGGGATAAACACCGGGGAGCTGTTTTTT. Its protein is CATSRGTGINTGELFF.

This clonotype turned up a few times. The chain uses TRBV1 and TRBJ2-5; the table's TRBD1 call for D was not verified on the DNA. TRBV1 is a documented pseudogene. The length of the CDR3 is 13 residues. In nucleotides, the CDR3 is TGCACCAGCATGGGAGAGGTAAAAGAGACCCAGTACTTC. Translated, it gives CTSMGEVKETQYF.

This clonotype was seen a few times. This rearrangement joins TRBV3-1 to TRBJ2-7, with unresolved D. This CDR3 contains 16 residues. Germline assignment: CDR1 LGHDT and CDR2 YNNKEL (reference sequence). Trimming cost V 0 bases and J 5 bases, with 17 bases left between them. The CDR3 nucleotides are TGTGCCAGCAGCCAAGATCCAAGGGTCAGGTCCAACGAGCAGTACTTC. Protein product: CASSQDPRVRSNEQYF.

This clonotype showed up just a few times. The chain employs TRBV7-7 and TRBJ2-3, with D possibly TRBD2 on 5 matching bases. Germline V gene sequence: CDR1 SSHAT, CDR2 FNYEAQ (reference sequence). Between the trimmed V and J ends, which lost 3 bases and 5 bases, there was a span of 15 bases. The CDR3 sequence is 15 residues long. In nucleotides, the CDR3 is TGTGCCAGCAGCTTGGGCGGACTGGACGGAGATACGCAGTATTTT. Amino acids: CASSLGGLDGDTQYF.

The chain is built from TRBV28 and TRBJ1-4; no definite D call. This CDR3 contains 15 residues. Germline assignment: CDR1 MDHEN and CDR2 SYDVKM. V dropped 10 bases and J dropped 0 bases, with 15 bases sitting between them. The CDR3 loop reads CATSSGAATNEKLFF. CDR3 sequence (DNA): TGTGCCACCAGCTCGGGTGCTGCAACTAATGAAAAACTGTTTTTT. The entire variable domain, with the rest obtained from reference TRBV28 and TRBJ1-4, is as follows: DVKVTQSSRYLVKRTGEKVFLECVQDMDHENMFWYRQDPGLGLRLIYFSYDVKMKEKGDIPEGYSVSREKKERFSLILESASTNQTSMYLCATSSGAATNEKLFFGSGTQLSVL.

V and J are TRBV30 and TRBJ2-3; D gene ambiguous. CDR1 and CDR2 (germline): GTSNPN, SVGIG (reference sequence). CDR3 size: 13 residues. V lost 3 bases and J lost 0, with 7 bases in between. The CDR3 loop is CAWSSLSTDTQYF. The DNA of the CDR3 is TGTGCCTGGAGCTCCCTTAGCACAGATACGCAGTATTTT.

This clonotype turned up a few times. The genes are TRBV7-2 and TRBJ2-5; 7 bases align to TRBD1. CDR3 length equals 17 residues. Germline CDR1 SGHTA, CDR2 FQGNSA. The trim removed 5 bases at V and 5 bases at J, leaving 17 bases unmatched. The CDR3 DNA reads as TGTGCCAGCAGCGGCGACAGGGCCTTTCCTCAGTTTGAGACCCAGTACTTC. Protein: CASSGDRAFPQFETQYF.

The rearrangement joins TRBV12-3 or TRBV12-4 to TRBJ2-1; 11 nucleotides match TRBD2. The CDR3 totals 14 residues. V dropped 5 bases and J dropped 9; count of bases not matched to a gene: 6. CDR3 in amino acids: CASSNSGRVREQFF. CDR3 in DNA: TGTGCCAGCAGTAATAGCGGGAGGGTCCGTGAGCAGTTCTTC.

A few counts support this clonotype. This chain joins TRBV29-1 and TRBJ2-1; tentatively, D is TRBD1 or TRBD2 (5 bases each). Germline V CDR1 and CDR2: SQVTM, ANQGSEA. This CDR3 contains 12 residues. Trimming removed 4 bases at V and 4 bases at J, with 8 bases between. The CDR3 loop reads CSVGWGYNEQFF. The CDR3 DNA is TGCAGCGTTGGGTGGGGGTACAATGAGCAGTTCTTC.

This sequence joins TRBV30 and TRBJ1-1; D is ambiguous. The germline V gene encodes CDR1 GTSNPN and CDR2 SVGIG (reference sequence). The CDR3 has 11 residues. Between the trimmed V and J ends, which lost 4 bases and 0 bases, there was a span of 3 bases. CDR3 bases: TGTGCCTGGACATTGAACACTGAAGCTTTCTTT. As protein: CAWTLNTEAFF.

This clonotype was seen a few times. The genes are TRBV12-3 or TRBV12-4 and TRBJ1-6; 7 bases are shared with TRBD1. The CDR3 has 16 amino acids. The V segment lost 5 bases and the J segment 7 bases; nucleotides outside the gene matches: 11. In nucleotides, the CDR3 is TGTGCCAGCAGTCCTGGGGGGAGGGGGCCGAATTCACCCCTCCACTTT. Translated: CASSPGGRGPNSPLHF.

This chain uses TRBV29-1 with TRBJ2-5; D is perhaps TRBD1 or TRBD2 (5 bases each). Per germline, CDR1 SQVTM and CDR2 ANQGSEA. There are 16 residues in the CDR3. Trimming pared 7 bases from V and 5 bases from J, leaving 26 bases between. CDR3 bases: TGCAGCGCAGAGGGGTTTCTTCTCGGATCGACGGAGACCCAGTACTTC. It codes for CSAEGFLLGSTETQYF.